One and the same sample provided the 8 T cell receptor beta chains below, sequenced in a study of T cell changes during pregnancy in multiple sclerosis. The assay was immunoSEQ multiplex PCR, and TCRdb's table has in-frame clones only and misses some. The sample shows 25,000 to 35,000 clones, 85% to 90% of them seen only once. The specimen comprised CD4+ T cells from peripheral blood mononuclear cells, sampled in the first trimester of pregnancy. The receptors shown here come from a female donor in good health, enrolled as a control in a pregnancy study.

V and J are TRBV2 and TRBJ1-1; D possibly corresponds to TRBD1 (5 bases). CDR1 and CDR2 (germline): SNHLY, FYNNEI. This CDR3 has 13 amino acids. The V gene lost 4 bases and the J gene lost 0 bases, with 6 bases spanning the gap. The CDR3 region has the DNA TGTGCCAGCAGTGGACAGATGAACACTGAAGCTTTCTTT. The encoded protein is CASSGQMNTEAFF.

V and J are TRBV10-3 and TRBJ2-1, with 14 bases matching TRBD2. With V trimmed by 2 bases and J by 7 bases, 7 bases remained unmatched. This CDR3 has 17 amino acids. CDR1 is ENHRY, CDR2 SYGVKD, per germline. In DNA form, the CDR3 reads TGTGCCATCAGTGAGCTACAGGGACTAGCGGGAGAAAATGAGCAGTTCTTC. Amino acid sequence: CAISELQGLAGENEQFF.

The V gene is TRBV28, the J gene TRBJ2-6; D is ambiguous. Trimming left V 5 bases short and J 0 bases short, with 8 bases between. Germline CDR1 and CDR2: MDHEN and SYDVKM. There are 15 residues in the CDR3. The CDR3 sequence: CASSPAYSGANVLTF. The CDR3 DNA reads TGTGCCAGCAGTCCCGCCTACTCTGGGGCCAACGTCCTGACTTTC.

This chain uses TRBV4-1 with TRBJ2-5; D remains unclear. Germline CDR1 MGHRA, CDR2 YSYEKL. The V end was cut by 2 bases, the J end by 2 bases, with 6 bases between. This CDR3 has 13 residues. The CDR3 sequence: CASSQRRQETQYF. The CDR3 DNA reads TGCGCCAGCAGCCAACGGCGGCAAGAGACCCAGTACTTC.

This chain joins TRBV9 and TRBJ2-7; 8 nucleotides align to TRBD2. The CDR3 runs 15 residues. The trim removed 3 bases at V and 2 bases at J, leaving 7 bases unmatched. CDR1 and CDR2 from the germline V gene are SGDLS and YYNGEE. The CDR3 bases are TGTGCCAGCAGCGCCCAAGCGGGAGCGGCCTACGAGCAGTACTTC. It yields the protein CASSAQAGAAYEQYF.

V gene TRBV25-1 combines with J gene TRBJ2-7, with D uncertain. V was trimmed by 6 bases and J by 5 bases, leaving 8 bases between them. The CDR3 extends over 11 amino acids. Germline CDR1 MGHDK, CDR2 SYGVNS. The CDR3 loop reads CASRLMDEQYF. CDR3 nucleotides: TGTGCCAGCAGGCTAATGGACGAGCAGTACTTC.

The chain combines TRBV10-3 with TRBJ2-2, with D perhaps TRBD1 (6 bases). The germline V gene has CDR1 ENHRY and CDR2 SYGVKD. The CDR3 has 14 amino acids. Trimming cost V 10 bases and J 3 bases, with 15 bases left between them. CDR3 sequence: CATGTSDDTGELFF. CDR3 nucleotide sequence: TGTGCCACCGGGACAAGCGACGACACCGGGGAGCTGTTTTTT.

The CDR3 protein is CASSKAGAGANVLTF. As DNA, the CDR3 is TGTGCCAGCAGCAAAGCAGGGGCCGGGGCCAACGTCCTGACTTTC. V usage is TRBV21-1 and J usage is TRBJ2-6; TRBD1 is the table's D call and was not checked against the DNA. TRBV21-1 is flagged as a pseudogene. CDR3 size: 15 residues.